The rows below give T cell receptor beta chains drawn from one sample of a study of identical twins. MiXCR, applied by TCRdb to the 5' RACE reads, yields one record per CDR3 protein. The sample has some 600,000 distinct CDR3 sequences; around 7.4% are singletons. These same data were also listed under a study on yellow fever vaccine responses in identical twins.

The sample was PBMCs. These receptors all stem from a woman between 18 and 29 years old in good health. Each CDR3 is given with its conserved first and last residue. A D gene is named only where the DNA matches it firmly. Size tells how often a clone was seen (once, few, many) or the class of an expanded clone, and some rows leave it out.

NA	TRBV25-1	NA	TRBJ1-2	TGTGCCAGCAGTGAATCTCAGGACAGCAACTATGGCTACACCTTC	CASSESQDSNYGYTF
many	TRBV5-1	TRBD2	TRBJ2-1	TGCGCCAGCAGCTTGGCGGCTAGCGGGATGCTCTACAATGAGCAGTTCTTC	CASSLAASGMLYNEQFF
few	TRBV5-1	TRBD2	TRBJ2-1	TGCGCCAGCAGCTTGGTGGTAGCGGGATACAATGAGCAGTTCTTC	CASSLVVAGYNEQFF
few	TRBV27	NA	TRBJ2-7	TGTGCCAGCAGTCCCACTGGCCCCGCGAAGTACTTC	CASSPTGPAKYF
many	TRBV15	TRBD2	TRBJ2-7	TGTACCACCAGCAGAGATCTGGGGACTAGCGGAGGCGGGCAGTACTTC	CTTSRDLGTSGGGQYF
NA	TRBV29-1	TRBD2	TRBJ2-2	TGCAGCGTTTACGGACTAGCGGGGGGTATCGGGGAGCTGTTTTTT	CSVYGLAGGIGELFF
NA	TRBV10-3	NA	TRBJ1-2	TGTGCCATCACCGCGGGGCGAAACTATGGCTACACCTTC	CAITAGRNYGYTF
many	TRBV5-1	TRBD2	TRBJ2-5	TGCGCCAGCAGCCCCGGACTAGCGGGAGAGACCCAGTACTTC	CASSPGLAGETQYF
few	TRBV18	NA	TRBJ2-1	TGTGCCAGCTCACCACTGTCGGGGGACGGGCAGTTCTTC	CASSPLSGDGQFF
many	TRBV18	NA	TRBJ2-1	TGTGCCAGCTCACCAACGCCGATTAAGCGGCCCTACAATGAGCAGTTCTTC	CASSPTPIKRPYNEQFF
many	TRBV12-3/TRBV12-4	NA	TRBJ1-2	TGTGCCAGCAGTTTAACAGGGTTAAACTATGGCTACACCTTC	CASSLTGLNYGYTF
NA	TRBV12-3/TRBV12-4	TRBD2	TRBJ2-3	TGTGCCAGCAGTTCCTCTAGCGGAGCTAGCACAGATACGCAGTATTTT	CASSSSSGASTDTQYF
many	TRBV5-1	NA	TRBJ1-2	TGCGCCAGCAGCCTCGGAGACAGGTCTCCTATTTATGGCTACACCTTC	CASSLGDRSPIYGYTF
NA	TRBV7-9	NA	TRBJ2-1	TGTGCCAGCAGCCTAGGACAGTTTTCGAATGAGCAGTTCTTC	CASSLGQFSNEQFF
NA	TRBV6-5	NA	TRBJ2-7	TGTGCCAGCAGTTACGCGACGGCTGTTGCCTACGAGCAGTACTTC	CASSYATAVAYEQYF
few	TRBV9	TRBD2	TRBJ2-1	TGTGCCAGCAGCGTAGCGCTAGCGGGGGGGCTGAGCTCCTACAATGAGCAGTTCTTC	CASSVALAGGLSSYNEQFF